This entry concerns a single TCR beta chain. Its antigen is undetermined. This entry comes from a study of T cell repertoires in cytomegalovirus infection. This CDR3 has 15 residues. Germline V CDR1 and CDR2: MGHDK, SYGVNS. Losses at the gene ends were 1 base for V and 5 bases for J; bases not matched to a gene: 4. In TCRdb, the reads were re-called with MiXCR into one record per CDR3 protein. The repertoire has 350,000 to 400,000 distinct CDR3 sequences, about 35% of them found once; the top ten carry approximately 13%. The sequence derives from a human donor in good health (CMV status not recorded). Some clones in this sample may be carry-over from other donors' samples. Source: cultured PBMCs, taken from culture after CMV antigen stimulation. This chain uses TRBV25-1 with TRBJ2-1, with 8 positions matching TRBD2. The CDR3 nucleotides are TGTGCCAGCAGTGAATTGAGCGGGAGCAACAATGAGCAGTTCTTC. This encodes CASSELSGSNNEQFF.